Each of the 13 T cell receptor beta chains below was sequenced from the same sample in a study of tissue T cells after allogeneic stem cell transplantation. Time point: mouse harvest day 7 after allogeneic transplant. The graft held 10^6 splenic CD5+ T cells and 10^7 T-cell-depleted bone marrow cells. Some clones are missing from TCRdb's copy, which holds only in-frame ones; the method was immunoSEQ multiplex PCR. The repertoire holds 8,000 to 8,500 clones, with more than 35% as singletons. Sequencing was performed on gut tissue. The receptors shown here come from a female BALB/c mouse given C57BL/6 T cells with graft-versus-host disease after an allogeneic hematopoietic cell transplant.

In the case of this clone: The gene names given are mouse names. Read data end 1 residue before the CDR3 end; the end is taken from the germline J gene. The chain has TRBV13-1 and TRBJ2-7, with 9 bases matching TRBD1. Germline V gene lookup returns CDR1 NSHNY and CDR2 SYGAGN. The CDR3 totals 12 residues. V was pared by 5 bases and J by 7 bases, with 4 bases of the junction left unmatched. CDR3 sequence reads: CASRDRGGEQYF. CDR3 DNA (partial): TGTGCCAGCAGGGACAGGGGAGGCGAACAGTAC.

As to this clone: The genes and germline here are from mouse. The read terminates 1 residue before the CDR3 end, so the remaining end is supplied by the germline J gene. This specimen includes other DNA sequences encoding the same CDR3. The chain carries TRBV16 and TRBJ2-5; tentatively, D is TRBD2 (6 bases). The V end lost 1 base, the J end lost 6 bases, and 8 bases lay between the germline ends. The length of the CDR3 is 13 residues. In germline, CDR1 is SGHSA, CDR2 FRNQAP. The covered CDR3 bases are TGTGCAAGCAGCTTAGGGGGGGAGGACACCCAGTAC. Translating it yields CASSLGGEDTQY. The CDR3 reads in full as CASSLGGEDTQYF.

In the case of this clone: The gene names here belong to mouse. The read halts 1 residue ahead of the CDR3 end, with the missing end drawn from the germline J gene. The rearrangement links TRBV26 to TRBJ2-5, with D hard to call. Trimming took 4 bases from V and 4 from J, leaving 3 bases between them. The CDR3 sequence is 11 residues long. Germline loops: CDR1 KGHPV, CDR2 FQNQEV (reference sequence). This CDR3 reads CASSQEDTQYF. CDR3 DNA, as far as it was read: TGTGCCAGCAGTCAGGAAGACACCCAGTAC.

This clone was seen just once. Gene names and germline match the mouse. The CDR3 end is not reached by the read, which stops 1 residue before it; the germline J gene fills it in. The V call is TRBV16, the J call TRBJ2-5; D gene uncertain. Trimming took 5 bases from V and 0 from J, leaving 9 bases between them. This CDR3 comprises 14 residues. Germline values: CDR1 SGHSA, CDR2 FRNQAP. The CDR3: CASSPTDNQDTQYF. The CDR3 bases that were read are TGTGCAAGCAGCCCCACAGATAACCAAGACACCCAGTAC.

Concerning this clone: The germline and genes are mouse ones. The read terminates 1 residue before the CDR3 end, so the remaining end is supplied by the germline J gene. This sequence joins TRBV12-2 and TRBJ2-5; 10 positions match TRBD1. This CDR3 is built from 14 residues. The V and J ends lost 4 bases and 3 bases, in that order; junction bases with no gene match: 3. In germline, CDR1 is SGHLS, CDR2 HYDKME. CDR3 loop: CASSPGQGQDTQYF. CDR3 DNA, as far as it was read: TGTGCCAGCTCCCCGGGACAGGGGCAAGACACCCAGTAC. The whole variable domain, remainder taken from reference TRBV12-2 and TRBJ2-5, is NSGVVQSPRYIIKGKGERSILKCIPISGHLSVAWYQQTQGQELKFFIQHYDKMERDKGNLPSRFSVQQFDDYHSEMNMSALELEDSAVYFCASSPGQGQDTQYFGPGTRLLVL.

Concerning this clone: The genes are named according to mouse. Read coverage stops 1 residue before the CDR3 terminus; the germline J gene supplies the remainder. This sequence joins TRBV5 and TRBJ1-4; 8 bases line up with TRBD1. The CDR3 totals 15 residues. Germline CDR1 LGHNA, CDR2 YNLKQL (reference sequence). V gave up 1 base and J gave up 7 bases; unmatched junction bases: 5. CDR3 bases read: TGTGCCAGCAGCCAAGGGACAGGGAGGGGCGAAAGATTATTT. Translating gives CASSQGTGRGERLF. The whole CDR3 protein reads CASSQGTGRGERLFF.

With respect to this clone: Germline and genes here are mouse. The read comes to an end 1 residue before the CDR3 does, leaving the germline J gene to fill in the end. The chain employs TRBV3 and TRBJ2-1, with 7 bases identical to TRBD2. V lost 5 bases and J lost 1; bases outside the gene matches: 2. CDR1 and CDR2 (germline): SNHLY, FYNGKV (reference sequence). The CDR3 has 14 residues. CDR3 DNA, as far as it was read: TGTGCCAGCAGCCAGACTGGGAACTATGCTGAGCAGTTC. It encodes CASSQTGNYAEQF. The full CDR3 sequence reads CASSQTGNYAEQFF.

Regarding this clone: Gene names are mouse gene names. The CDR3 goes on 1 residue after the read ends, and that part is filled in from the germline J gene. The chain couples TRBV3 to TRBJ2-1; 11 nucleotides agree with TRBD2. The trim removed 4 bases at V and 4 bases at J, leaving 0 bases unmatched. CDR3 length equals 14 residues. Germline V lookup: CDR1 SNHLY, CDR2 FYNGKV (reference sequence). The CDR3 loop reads CASSWDWGYAEQFF. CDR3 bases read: TGTGCCAGCAGCTGGGACTGGGGGTATGCTGAGCAGTTC.

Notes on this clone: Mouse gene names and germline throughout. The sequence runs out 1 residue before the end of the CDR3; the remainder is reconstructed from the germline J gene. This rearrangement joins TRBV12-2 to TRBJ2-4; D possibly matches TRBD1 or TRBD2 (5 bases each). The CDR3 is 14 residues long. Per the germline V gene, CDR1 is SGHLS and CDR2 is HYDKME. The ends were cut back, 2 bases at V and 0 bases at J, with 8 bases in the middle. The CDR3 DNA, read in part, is TGTGCCAGCTCTCCCAGGGACAGTCAAAACACCTTGTAC. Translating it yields CASSPRDSQNTLY. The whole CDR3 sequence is CASSPRDSQNTLYF.

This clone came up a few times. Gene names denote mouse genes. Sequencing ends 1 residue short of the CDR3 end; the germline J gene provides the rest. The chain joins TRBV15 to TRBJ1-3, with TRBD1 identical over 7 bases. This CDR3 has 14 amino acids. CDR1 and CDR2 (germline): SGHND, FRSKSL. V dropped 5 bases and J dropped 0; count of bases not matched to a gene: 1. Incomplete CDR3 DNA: TGTGCCAGCAGTCGGGACAGTTCTGGAAATACGCTCTAT. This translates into CASSRDSSGNTLY. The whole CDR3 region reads CASSRDSSGNTLYF.

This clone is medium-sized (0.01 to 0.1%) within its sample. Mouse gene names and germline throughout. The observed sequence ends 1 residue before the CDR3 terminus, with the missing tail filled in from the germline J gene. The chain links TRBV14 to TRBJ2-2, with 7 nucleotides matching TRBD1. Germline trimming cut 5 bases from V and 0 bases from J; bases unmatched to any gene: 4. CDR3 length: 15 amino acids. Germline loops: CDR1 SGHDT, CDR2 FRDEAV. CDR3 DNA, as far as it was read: TGTGCCAGCAGACACAGGGGCCCAAACACCGGGCAGCTCTAC. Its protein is CASRHRGPNTGQLY. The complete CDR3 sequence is CASRHRGPNTGQLYF.

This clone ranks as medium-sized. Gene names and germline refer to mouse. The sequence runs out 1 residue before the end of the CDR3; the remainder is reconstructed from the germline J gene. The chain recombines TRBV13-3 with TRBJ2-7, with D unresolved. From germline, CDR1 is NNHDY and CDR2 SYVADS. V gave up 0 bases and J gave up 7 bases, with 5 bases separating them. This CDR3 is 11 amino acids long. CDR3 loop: CASSDEGEQYF. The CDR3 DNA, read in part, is TGTGCCAGCAGTGATGAAGGGGAACAGTAC.

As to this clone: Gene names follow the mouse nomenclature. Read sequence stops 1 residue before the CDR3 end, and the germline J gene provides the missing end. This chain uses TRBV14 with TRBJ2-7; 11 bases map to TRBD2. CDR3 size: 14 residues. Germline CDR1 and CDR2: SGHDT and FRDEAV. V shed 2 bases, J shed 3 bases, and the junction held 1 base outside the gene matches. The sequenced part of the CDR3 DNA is TGTGCCAGCAGTTTTGACTGGGGGGGCTATGAACAGTAC. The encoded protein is CASSFDWGGYEQY. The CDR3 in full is CASSFDWGGYEQYF.